This T cell receptor (beta chain) was observed in a study of blood T cell repertoires in COVID-19. Study at large: Researchers got acute and convalescent COVID-19 samples from the United States, Italy and Spain. T cells, B-cell-depleted T cells, or PBMCs supplied cDNA or gDNA.

In the study's own analysis: Reference gene primer amplification gave estimated nucleated cell counts. Method: immunoSEQ multiplex PCR; TCRdb's copy keeps in-frame clones and lacks some. V and J calls and clone size are those listed in that table; D and trimming were worked out from the DNA. The top ten clones hold 4.5% to 6% of a sample with approximately 240,000 clones, around four fifths of them seen once. V gave up 0 bases and J gave up 4 bases, with 12 bases separating them. Germline CDR1 reads SGHTA; CDR2 reads FQGNSA. This CDR3 comprises 15 residues. The sequence was obtained from a woman in her sixties or seventies who had recovered from COVID-19. The gene calls are TRBV7-2 and TRBJ2-5; D is perhaps TRBD2 (7 bases). Material for sequencing was peripheral blood. The CDR3, as DNA: TGTGCCAGCAGCTTAGCGGGGGGGCCAGGAGAGACCCAGTACTTC. It is translated as CASSLAGGPGETQYF.